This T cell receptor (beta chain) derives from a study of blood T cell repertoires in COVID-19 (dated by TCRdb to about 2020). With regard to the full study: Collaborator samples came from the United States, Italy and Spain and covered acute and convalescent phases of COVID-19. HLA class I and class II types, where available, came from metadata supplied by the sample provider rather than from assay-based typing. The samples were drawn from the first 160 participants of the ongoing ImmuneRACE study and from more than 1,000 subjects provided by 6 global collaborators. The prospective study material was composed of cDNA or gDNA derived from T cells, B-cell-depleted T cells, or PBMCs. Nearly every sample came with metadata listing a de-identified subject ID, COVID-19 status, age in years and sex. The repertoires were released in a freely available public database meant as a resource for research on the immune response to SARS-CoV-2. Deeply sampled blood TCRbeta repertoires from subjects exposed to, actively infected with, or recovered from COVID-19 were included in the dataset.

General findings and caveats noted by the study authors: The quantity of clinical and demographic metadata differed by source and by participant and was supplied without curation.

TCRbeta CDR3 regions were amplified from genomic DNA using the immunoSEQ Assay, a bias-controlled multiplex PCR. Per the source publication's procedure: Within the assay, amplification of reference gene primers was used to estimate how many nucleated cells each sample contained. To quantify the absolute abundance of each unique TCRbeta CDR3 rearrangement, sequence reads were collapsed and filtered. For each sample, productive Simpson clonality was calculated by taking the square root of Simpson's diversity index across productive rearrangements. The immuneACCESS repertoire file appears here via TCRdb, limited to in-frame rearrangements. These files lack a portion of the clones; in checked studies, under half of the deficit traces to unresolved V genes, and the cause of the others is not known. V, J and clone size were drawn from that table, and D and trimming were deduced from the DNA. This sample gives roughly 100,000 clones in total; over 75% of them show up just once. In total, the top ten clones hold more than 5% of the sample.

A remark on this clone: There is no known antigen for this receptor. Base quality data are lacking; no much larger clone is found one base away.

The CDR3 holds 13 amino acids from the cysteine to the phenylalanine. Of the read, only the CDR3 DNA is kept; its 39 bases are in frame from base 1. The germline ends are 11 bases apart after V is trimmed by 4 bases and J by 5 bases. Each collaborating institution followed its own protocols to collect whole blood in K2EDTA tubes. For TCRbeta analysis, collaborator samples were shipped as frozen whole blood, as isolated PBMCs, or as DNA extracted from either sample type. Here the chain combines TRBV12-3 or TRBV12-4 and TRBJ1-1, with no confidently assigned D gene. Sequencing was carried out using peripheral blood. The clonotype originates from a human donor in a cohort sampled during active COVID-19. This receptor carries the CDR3 CASSSAGGTEAFF. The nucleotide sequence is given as TGTGCCAGCAGTTCCGCAGGCGGGACTGAAGCTTTCTTT.